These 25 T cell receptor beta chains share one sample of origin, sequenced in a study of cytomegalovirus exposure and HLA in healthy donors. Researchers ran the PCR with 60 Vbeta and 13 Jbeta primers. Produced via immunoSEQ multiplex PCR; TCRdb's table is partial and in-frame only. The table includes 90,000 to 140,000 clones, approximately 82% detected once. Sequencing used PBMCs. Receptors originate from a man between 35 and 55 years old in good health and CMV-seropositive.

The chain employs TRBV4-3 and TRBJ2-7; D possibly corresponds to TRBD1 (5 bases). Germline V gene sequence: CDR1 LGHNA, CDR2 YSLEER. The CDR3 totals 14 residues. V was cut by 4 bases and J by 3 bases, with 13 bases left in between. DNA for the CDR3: TGCGCCAGCAGCCCCATCCAGGGTGTCTACGAGCAGTACTTC. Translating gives CASSPIQGVYEQYF.

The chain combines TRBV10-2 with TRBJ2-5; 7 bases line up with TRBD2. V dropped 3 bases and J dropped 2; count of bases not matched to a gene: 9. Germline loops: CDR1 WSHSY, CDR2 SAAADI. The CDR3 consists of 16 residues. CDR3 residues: CASSDRKRDLQETQYF. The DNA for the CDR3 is TGCGCCAGCAGTGACCGGAAGCGGGACTTACAAGAGACCCAGTACTTC.

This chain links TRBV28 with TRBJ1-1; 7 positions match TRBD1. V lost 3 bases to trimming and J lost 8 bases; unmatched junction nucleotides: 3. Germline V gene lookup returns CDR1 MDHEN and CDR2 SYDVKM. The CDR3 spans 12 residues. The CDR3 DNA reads TGTGCCAGCAGTTTTGGAGGGGGCGAAGCTTTCTTT. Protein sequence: CASSFGGGEAFF.

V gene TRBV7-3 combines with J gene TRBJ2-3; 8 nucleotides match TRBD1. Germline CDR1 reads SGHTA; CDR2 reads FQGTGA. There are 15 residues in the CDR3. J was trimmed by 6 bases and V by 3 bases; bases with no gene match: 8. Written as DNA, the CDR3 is TGTGCCAGCAGCTTTTTGGGACAGGCAGGTGATACGCAGTATTTT. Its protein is CASSFLGQAGDTQYF. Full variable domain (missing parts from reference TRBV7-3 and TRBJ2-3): GAGVSQTPSNKVTEKGKYVELRCDPISGHTALYWYRQSLGQGPEFLIYFQGTGAADDSGLPNDRFFAVRPEGSVSTLKIQRTERGDSAVYLCASSFLGQAGDTQYFGPGTRLTVL.

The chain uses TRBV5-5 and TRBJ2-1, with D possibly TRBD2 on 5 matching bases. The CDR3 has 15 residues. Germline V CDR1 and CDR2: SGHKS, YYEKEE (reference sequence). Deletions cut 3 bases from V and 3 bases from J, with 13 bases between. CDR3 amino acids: CASSSSSGNYNEQFF. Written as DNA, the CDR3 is TGTGCCAGCAGCTCTTCGAGCGGCAACTACAATGAGCAGTTCTTC.

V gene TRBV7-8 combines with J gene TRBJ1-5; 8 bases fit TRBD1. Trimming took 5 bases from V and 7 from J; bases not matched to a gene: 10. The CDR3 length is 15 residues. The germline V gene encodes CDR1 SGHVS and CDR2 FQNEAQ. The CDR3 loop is CASSIQGALRQPQHF. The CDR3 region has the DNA TGTGCCAGCAGCATCCAGGGGGCCCTCCGACAGCCCCAGCATTTT.

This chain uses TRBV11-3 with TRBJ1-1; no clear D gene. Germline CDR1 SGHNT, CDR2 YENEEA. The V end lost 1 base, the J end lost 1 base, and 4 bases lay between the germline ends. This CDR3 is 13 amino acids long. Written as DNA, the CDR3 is TGTGCCAGCAGCTTAGTGCGGAACACTGAAGCTTTCTTT. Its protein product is CASSLVRNTEAFF.

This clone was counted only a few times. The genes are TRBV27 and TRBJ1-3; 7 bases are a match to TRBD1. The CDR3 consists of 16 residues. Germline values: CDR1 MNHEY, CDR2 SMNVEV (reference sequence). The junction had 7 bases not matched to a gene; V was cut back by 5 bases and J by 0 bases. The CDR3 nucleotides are TGTGCCAGCAGTCCTCGGACAGGACTCTCTGGAAACACCATATATTTT. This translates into CASSPRTGLSGNTIYF.

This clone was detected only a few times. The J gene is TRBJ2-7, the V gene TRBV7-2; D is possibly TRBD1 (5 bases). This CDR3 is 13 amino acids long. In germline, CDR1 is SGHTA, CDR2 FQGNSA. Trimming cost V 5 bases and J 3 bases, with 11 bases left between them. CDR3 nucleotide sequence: TGTGCCAGCAGCCTTCTACAGGACTACGAGCAGTACTTC. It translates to CASSLLQDYEQYF.

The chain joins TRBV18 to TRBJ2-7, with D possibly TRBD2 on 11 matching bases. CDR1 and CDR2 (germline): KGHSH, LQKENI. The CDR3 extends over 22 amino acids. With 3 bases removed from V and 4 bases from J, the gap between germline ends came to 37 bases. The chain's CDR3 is CASSPVARDRGNSGRGFYEQYF. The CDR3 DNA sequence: TGTGCCAGCTCACCGGTGGCCCGGGACAGGGGAAATAGCGGGAGGGGTTTTTACGAGCAGTACTTC.

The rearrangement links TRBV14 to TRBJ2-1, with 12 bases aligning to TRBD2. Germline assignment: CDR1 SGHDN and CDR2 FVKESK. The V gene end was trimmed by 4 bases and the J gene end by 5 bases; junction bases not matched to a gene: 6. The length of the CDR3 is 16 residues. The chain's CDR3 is CASSPLAGGLNNEQFF. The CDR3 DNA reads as TGTGCCAGCAGCCCTCTAGCGGGGGGGCTTAACAATGAGCAGTTCTTC.

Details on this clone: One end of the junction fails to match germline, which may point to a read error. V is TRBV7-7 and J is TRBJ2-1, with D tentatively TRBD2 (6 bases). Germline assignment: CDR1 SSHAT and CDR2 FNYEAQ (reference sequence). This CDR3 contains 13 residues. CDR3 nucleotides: TGTGCTAGCAGCTTAACCTCCGGGGGTGAGCAGTTCTTC. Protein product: CASSLTSGGEQFF.

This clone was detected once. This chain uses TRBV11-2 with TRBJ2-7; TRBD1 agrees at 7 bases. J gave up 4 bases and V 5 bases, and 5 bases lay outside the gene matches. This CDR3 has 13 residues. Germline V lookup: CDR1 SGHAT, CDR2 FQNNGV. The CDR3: CASSIGQEYEQYF. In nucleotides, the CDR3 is TGTGCCAGCAGCATCGGACAGGAGTACGAGCAGTACTTC.

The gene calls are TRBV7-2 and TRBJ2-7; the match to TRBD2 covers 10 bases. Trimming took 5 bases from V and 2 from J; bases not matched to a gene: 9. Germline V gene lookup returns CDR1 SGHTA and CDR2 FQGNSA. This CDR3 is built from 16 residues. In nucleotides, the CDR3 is TGTGCCAGCAGCCCGAGTGGAAGCGGGGGGGCCTACGAGCAGTACTTC. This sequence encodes CASSPSGSGGAYEQYF.

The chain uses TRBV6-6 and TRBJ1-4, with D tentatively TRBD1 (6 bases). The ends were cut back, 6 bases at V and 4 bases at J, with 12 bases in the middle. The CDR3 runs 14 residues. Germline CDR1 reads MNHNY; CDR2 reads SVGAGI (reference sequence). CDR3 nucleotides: TGTGCCAGCAGATTACAGGGATTTAATGAAAAACTGTTTTTT. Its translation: CASRLQGFNEKLFF.

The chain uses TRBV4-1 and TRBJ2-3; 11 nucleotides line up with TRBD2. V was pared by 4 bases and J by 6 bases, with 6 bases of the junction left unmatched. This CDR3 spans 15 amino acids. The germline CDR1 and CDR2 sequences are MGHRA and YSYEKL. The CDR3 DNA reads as TGCGCCAGCAGCCCTACTAGCGGGGGAAGGGATACGCAGTATTTT. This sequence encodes CASSPTSGGRDTQYF.

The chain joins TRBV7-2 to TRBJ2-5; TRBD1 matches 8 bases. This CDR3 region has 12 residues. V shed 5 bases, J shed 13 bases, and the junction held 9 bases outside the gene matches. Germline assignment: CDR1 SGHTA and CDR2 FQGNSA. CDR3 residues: CASSGQGPTAYF. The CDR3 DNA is TGTGCCAGCAGCGGACAGGGCCCCACAGCGTACTTC.

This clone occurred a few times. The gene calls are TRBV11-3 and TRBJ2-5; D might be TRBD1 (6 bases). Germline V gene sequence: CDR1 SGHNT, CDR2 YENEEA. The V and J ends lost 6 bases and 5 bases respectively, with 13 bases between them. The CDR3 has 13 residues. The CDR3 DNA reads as TGTGCCAGCAGGGACAGTCGTGGTGAGACCCAGTACTTC. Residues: CASRDSRGETQYF.

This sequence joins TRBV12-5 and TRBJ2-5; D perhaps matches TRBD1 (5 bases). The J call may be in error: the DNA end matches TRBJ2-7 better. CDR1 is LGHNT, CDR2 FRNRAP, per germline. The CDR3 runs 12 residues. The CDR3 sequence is CASGLSGPEQYF. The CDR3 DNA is TGTGCTAGTGGTTTGTCAGGGCCCGAGCAGTACTTC.

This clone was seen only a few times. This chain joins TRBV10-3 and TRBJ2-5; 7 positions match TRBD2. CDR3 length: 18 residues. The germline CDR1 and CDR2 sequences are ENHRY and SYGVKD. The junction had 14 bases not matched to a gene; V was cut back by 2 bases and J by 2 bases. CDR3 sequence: CAISERRAAGVGQETQYF. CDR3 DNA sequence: TGTGCCATCAGTGAGCGGCGGGCGGCGGGGGTTGGGCAAGAGACCCAGTACTTC.

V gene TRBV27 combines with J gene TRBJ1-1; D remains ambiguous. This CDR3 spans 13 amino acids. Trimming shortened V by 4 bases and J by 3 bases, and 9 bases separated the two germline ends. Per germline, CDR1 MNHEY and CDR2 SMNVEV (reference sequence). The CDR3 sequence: CASSSNRHTEAFF. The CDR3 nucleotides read TGTGCCAGCAGTTCTAATCGCCACACTGAAGCTTTCTTT.

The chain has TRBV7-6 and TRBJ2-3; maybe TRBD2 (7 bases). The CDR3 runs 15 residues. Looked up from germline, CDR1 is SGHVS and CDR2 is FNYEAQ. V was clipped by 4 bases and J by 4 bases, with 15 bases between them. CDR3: CASSSGGRGADTQYF. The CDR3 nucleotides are TGTGCCAGCAGCTCCGGGGGCCGGGGGGCAGATACGCAGTATTTT.

The CDR3 nucleotides read TGTGCCAGCAGCTTGGGCAACGGACAGGCCAACAATGAGCAGTTCTTC. It translates to CASSLGNGQANNEQFF. J is TRBJ2-1 and V is TRBV11-1, with 7 bases identical to TRBD1. There are 16 residues in the CDR3. CDR1 SGHAT and CDR2 FQDESV come from the germline V gene (reference sequence). The J segment lost 5 bases and the V segment lost 3 bases, leaving 10 bases of the junction unmatched.

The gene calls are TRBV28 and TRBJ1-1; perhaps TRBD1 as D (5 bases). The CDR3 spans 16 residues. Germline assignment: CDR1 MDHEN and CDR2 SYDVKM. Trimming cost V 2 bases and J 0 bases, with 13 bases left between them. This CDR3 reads CASSLRPQGLNTEAFF. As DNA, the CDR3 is TGTGCCAGCAGTTTACGCCCTCAGGGATTGAACACTGAAGCTTTCTTT.

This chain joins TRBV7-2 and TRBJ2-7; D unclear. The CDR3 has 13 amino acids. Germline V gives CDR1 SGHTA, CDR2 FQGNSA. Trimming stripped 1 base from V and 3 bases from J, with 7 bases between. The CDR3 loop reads CASSLDSNYEQYF. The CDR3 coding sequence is TGTGCCAGCAGCTTAGACAGCAACTACGAGCAGTACTTC.